These 28 T cell receptor beta chains came from one sample sequenced in a study of blood T cells in healthy people across ages. For the second PCR, which ran for about 7 to 11 cycles, a sample-barcoded 5' primer and a J-beta primer mix were used. TCRdb independently ran MiXCR on the 5' RACE reads; one entry per CDR3 protein. The table has around 800,000 distinct CDR3 sequences, 55% to 65% seen once. Sequenced sample: blood. The source of these receptors is a young man in good health.

V usage is TRBV10-3 and J usage is TRBJ2-1, with 9 bases fitting TRBD2. This CDR3 is 17 amino acids long. Trimming cost V 0 bases and J 3 bases; bases outside gene matches: 6. Germline V gene sequence: CDR1 ENHRY, CDR2 SYGVKD. The CDR3 DNA is TGTGCCATCAGTGAGTCAGGGGCGGGGGGGCTCTACAATGAGCAGTTCTTC. Protein product: CAISESGAGGLYNEQFF.

The chain couples TRBV7-6 to TRBJ2-5, with 9 bases that match TRBD2. V lost 2 bases to trimming and J lost 11 bases; unmatched junction nucleotides: 12. CDR3 length: 15 residues. The germline CDR1 and CDR2 sequences are SGHVS and FNYEAQ. The DNA for the CDR3 is TGTGCCAGCAGCTTAAGCGGGGGGAAGTACAATGAGCAGTACTTC. Protein: CASSLSGGKYNEQYF.

J is TRBJ2-7 and V is TRBV4-3, with D possibly matching TRBD2 (6 bases). The CDR3 has 15 amino acids. Germline V gives CDR1 LGHNA, CDR2 YSLEER. Trimming shortened V by 0 bases and J by 4 bases, and 13 bases separated the two germline ends. The CDR3 is CASSQDDGGTYEQYF. The CDR3 DNA reads TGCGCCAGCAGCCAAGACGACGGGGGAACTTACGAGCAGTACTTC.

The chain is built from TRBV3-1 and TRBJ2-2, with D perhaps TRBD1 (6 bases). The CDR3 loop spans 16 amino acids. V lost 0 bases to trimming and J lost 0 bases, with 8 bases between them. Germline lookup yields CDR1 LGHDT and CDR2 YNNKEL (reference sequence). CDR3 nucleotide sequence: TGTGCCAGCAGCCAAGATTCAGGGGCGAACACCGGGGAGCTGTTTTTT. As protein: CASSQDSGANTGELFF.

This clonotype was counted only a few times. The J gene is TRBJ2-3, the V gene TRBV20-1, with D unresolved. CDR3 length equals 11 residues. The germline V gene encodes CDR1 DFQATT and CDR2 SNEGSKA (reference sequence). Deletions cut 5 bases from V and 6 bases from J, with 9 bases between. The CDR3 spells CSAYIPDTQYF. CDR3 nucleotide sequence: TGCAGTGCTTATATCCCTGATACGCAGTATTTT.

About this clonotype: A junction end diverges from the germline sequence, so it may reflect a read error. This chain uses TRBV20-1 with TRBJ1-4; 8 nucleotides line up with TRBD1. The CDR3 totals 15 residues. CDR1 and CDR2 (germline): DFQATT, SNEGSKA (reference sequence). CDR3 DNA sequence: TGCAGCGCTAGAGCCGTGCAGGGGGCTTATGAAAAACTGTTTTTT. Amino acid sequence: CSARAVQGAYEKLFF.

The V and J genes are TRBV5-6 and TRBJ2-3, with 12 positions matching TRBD2. Losses at the gene ends were 0 bases for V and 5 bases for J; bases not matched to a gene: 4. Germline values: CDR1 SGHDT, CDR2 YYEEEE. The CDR3 is made up of 16 amino acids. As DNA, the CDR3 is TGTGCCAGCAGCTTGGAGCTAGCGGGGGGGGAAGATACGCAGTATTTT. Translation gives CASSLELAGGEDTQYF. Based on the CDR3 plus reference TRBV5-6 and TRBJ2-3, the full variable domain is DAGVTQSPTHLIKTRGQQVTLRCSPKSGHDTVSWYQQALGQGPQFIFQYYEEEERQRGNFPDRFSGHQFPNYSSELNVNALLLGDSALYLCASSLELAGGEDTQYFGPGTRLTVL.

The rearrangement links TRBV10-3 to TRBJ2-5, with D possibly matching TRBD1 (6 bases). V was cut by 8 bases and J by 2 bases, with 12 bases left in between. The CDR3 has 13 residues. Germline loops: CDR1 ENHRY, CDR2 SYGVKD. CDR3 sequence (DNA): TGTGCCATCGCCGGGACACAACAAGAGACCCAGTACTTC. Its translation: CAIAGTQQETQYF.

The rearrangement uses TRBV11-2 and TRBJ1-2; no clear D. The germline CDR1 and CDR2 sequences are SGHAT and FQNNGV. The CDR3 sequence is 14 residues long. V dropped 5 bases and J dropped 8 bases, with 18 bases sitting between them. CDR3 bases: TGTGCCAGCAGCCTCTCCGAGCGGGTAAAAGGCTACACCTTC. This translates into CASSLSERVKGYTF.

The chain is built from TRBV20-1 and TRBJ2-1; D might be TRBD2 (6 bases). This CDR3 is built from 16 residues. Per germline, CDR1 DFQATT and CDR2 SNEGSKA (reference sequence). With 3 bases removed from V and 3 bases from J, the gap between germline ends came to 18 bases. CDR3 bases: TGCAGTGCTAGTGAACCGGGACTCCGATACTACAATGAGCAGTTCTTC. Amino acids: CSASEPGLRYYNEQFF.

The sample holds a few counts of this clonotype. This chain connects TRBV7-9 to TRBJ2-1, with D possibly being TRBD2 (7 bases). The J call is doubtful: the DNA matches TRBJ2-7 better. CDR1 is SEHNR, CDR2 FQNEAQ, per germline (reference sequence). The CDR3 extends over 13 amino acids. CDR3 nucleotide sequence: TGTGCCAGCAGCAGATCGGGGGGCGGAGAGCAGTACTTC. This translates into CASSRSGGGEQYF.

V and J are TRBV5-8 and TRBJ1-2; no firm D call. CDR1 SGHTS and CDR2 YDEGEE come from the germline V gene. Trimming cost V 2 bases and J 5 bases, with 10 bases left between them. This CDR3 spans 13 amino acids. CDR3 protein: CASSFAVGYGYTF. DNA of the CDR3: TGTGCCAGCAGCTTCGCCGTTGGATATGGCTACACCTTC.

V usage is TRBV7-3 and J usage is TRBJ2-1; a possible D gene is TRBD2 (6 bases). The CDR3 loop spans 14 amino acids. Germline V gene sequence: CDR1 SGHTA, CDR2 FQGTGA. Trimming removed 0 bases at V and 7 bases at J, with 10 bases between. In DNA form, the CDR3 reads TGTGCCAGCAGCTTAACCGGGAGTGATAATGAGCAGTTCTTC. Translated: CASSLTGSDNEQFF.

The chain uses TRBV9 and TRBJ2-3, with 8 bases aligning to TRBD2. Germline loops: CDR1 SGDLS, CDR2 YYNGEE. Germline trimming cut 4 bases from V and 5 bases from J; bases unmatched to any gene: 9. The CDR3 is 15 amino acids. The CDR3 region has the DNA TGTGCCAGCAGCAATCCGGGGGGGGCGAGAGATACGCAGTATTTT. Its protein product is CASSNPGGARDTQYF. Based on the CDR3 plus reference TRBV9 and TRBJ2-3, the full variable domain is DSGVTQTPKHLITATGQRVTLRCSPRSGDLSVYWYQQSLDQGLQFLIQYYNGEERAKGNILERFSAQQFPDLHSELNLSSLELGDSALYFCASSNPGGARDTQYFGPGTRLTVL.

This clonotype occurred a few times. The CDR3 DNA reads TGTGCCGTGACGGGGGTCGCTAATGAAAAACTGTTTTTT. Residues: CAVTGVANEKLFF. This sequence joins TRBV12-3 or TRBV12-4 and TRBJ1-4; possibly TRBD1 for D (5 bases). Trimming removed 11 bases at V and 3 bases at J, with 13 bases between. The CDR3 contains 13 residues.

The chain recombines TRBV7-2 with TRBJ1-6; D uncertain. CDR3 length: 15 amino acids. CDR1 is SGHTA and CDR2 is FQGNSA in the germline V gene. With 4 bases removed from V and 5 bases from J, the gap between germline ends came to 12 bases. The chain's CDR3 is CASSSRGFDNSPLHF. As DNA, the CDR3 is TGTGCCAGCAGCTCGCGGGGATTTGATAATTCACCCCTCCACTTT.

The V gene is TRBV7-2, the J gene TRBJ2-5; D might be TRBD1 (5 bases). The CDR3 has 13 amino acids. Germline V lookup: CDR1 SGHTA, CDR2 FQGNSA. Trimming left V 6 bases short and J 2 bases short, with 10 bases between. This CDR3 reads CASSLRTQETQYF. CDR3 DNA: TGTGCCAGCAGTTTAAGGACACAAGAGACCCAGTACTTC.

CDR3 nucleotide sequence: TGTGCCAGCAGGACGTTACTAGCGGGGGGGCCGGTTGGAGAGACCCAGTACTTC. Encoded protein: CASRTLLAGGPVGETQYF. V usage is TRBV11-2 and J usage is TRBJ2-4; the match to TRBD2 covers 13 bases. TRBJ2-5 explains the end of the DNA better; the J call may be wrong. This CDR3 region has 18 residues. Germline lookup yields CDR1 SGHAT and CDR2 FQNNGV.

The chain carries TRBV9 and TRBJ2-1; no firm D call. The DNA end is a closer match to TRBJ2-7, so the J assignment may be wrong. The germline V gene encodes CDR1 SGDLS and CDR2 YYNGEE. CDR3 length: 15 residues. The CDR3 coding sequence is TGTGCCAGCAGCGCCGACCCAGCGACCAGTTACGAGCAGTACTTC. Protein sequence: CASSADPATSYEQYF.

J is TRBJ2-3 and V is TRBV5-1; TRBD2 agrees at 8 bases. Germline V lookup: CDR1 SGHRS, CDR2 YFSETQ. The V gene end was trimmed by 4 bases and the J gene end by 6 bases; junction bases not matched to a gene: 7. This CDR3 comprises 14 residues. CDR3 sequence: CASSVGLEVDTQYF. The CDR3 bases are TGCGCCAGCAGCGTGGGACTAGAAGTGGATACGCAGTATTTT.

CDR3 residues: CSAREQGSYGYTF. The CDR3 nucleotides read TGCAGTGCTAGAGAGCAGGGGAGTTATGGCTACACCTTC. The V gene is TRBV20-1, the J gene TRBJ1-2; a weak D match, TRBD1 (6 bases). Trimming cost V 0 bases and J 5 bases, with 10 bases left between them. The CDR3 contains 13 residues. From germline, CDR1 is DFQATT and CDR2 SNEGSKA (reference sequence).

This clonotype was recorded many times. This chain connects TRBV20-1 to TRBJ2-7; 13 positions agree with TRBD2. Trimming at V came to 3 bases and at J to 3 bases, leaving 5 bases not matched to a gene. The germline CDR1 and CDR2 sequences are DFQATT and SNEGSKA (reference sequence). The CDR3 is made up of 15 amino acids. CDR3 residues: CSARELAGGNYEQYF. CDR3 bases: TGCAGTGCTAGGGAACTAGCGGGGGGGAACTACGAGCAGTACTTC.

This rearrangement joins TRBV7-2 to TRBJ1-5; TRBD1 might be the D (5 bases). Between the trimmed V and J ends, which lost 1 base and 4 bases, there was a span of 8 bases. This CDR3 has 14 amino acids. Germline lookup yields CDR1 SGHTA and CDR2 FQGNSA. The DNA for the CDR3 is TGTGCCAGCAGCTTAGGGGCAGGGAATCAGCCCCAGCATTTT. This translates into CASSLGAGNQPQHF.

The chain uses TRBV20-1 and TRBJ2-2; TRBD2 agrees at 7 bases. Per the germline V gene, CDR1 is DFQATT and CDR2 is SNEGSKA (reference sequence). The J segment lost 0 bases and the V segment lost 5 bases, leaving 9 bases of the junction unmatched. The CDR3 runs 16 residues. The CDR3 DNA reads TGCAGTGCTGCTAACTACGGGGGGACGAACACCGGGGAGCTGTTTTTT. Protein: CSAANYGGTNTGELFF.

The CDR3 DNA reads as TGTGCCAGCTCAGACGACAGGGGACACTATGGCTACACCTTC. It encodes CASSDDRGHYGYTF. The V call is TRBV18, the J call TRBJ1-2; 8 bases map to TRBD1. CDR1 and CDR2 (germline): KGHSH, LQKENI. The CDR3 has 14 amino acids. V lost 5 bases to trimming and J lost 3 bases; unmatched junction nucleotides: 5.

The chain links TRBV7-9 to TRBJ1-2; the D is unclear. Per germline, CDR1 SEHNR and CDR2 FQNEAQ (reference sequence). The V and J ends lost 2 bases and 2 bases respectively, with 12 bases between them. The CDR3 length is 15 residues. DNA of the CDR3: TGTGCCAGCAGCTTATTTGCAGCCGGGAACTATGGCTACACCTTC. Its translation is CASSLFAAGNYGYTF.

The chain joins TRBV9 to TRBJ1-4, with D possibly matching TRBD1 (5 bases). The CDR3 is made up of 13 amino acids. Trimming removed 7 bases at V and 0 bases at J, with 7 bases between. The germline V gene has CDR1 SGDLS and CDR2 YYNGEE. As DNA, the CDR3 is TGTGCCAGCGGAGGGGCAACTAATGAAAAACTGTTTTTT. Translation: CASGGATNEKLFF.

There are a few counts of this clonotype. V usage is TRBV30 and J usage is TRBJ1-1; D is unclear. The CDR3 is 13 residues long. Germline assignment: CDR1 GTSNPN and CDR2 SVGIG (reference sequence). V gave up 0 bases and J gave up 4 bases, with 9 bases separating them. CDR3 sequence: CAWSVTPGTEAFF. DNA of the CDR3: TGTGCCTGGAGTGTAACCCCGGGCACTGAAGCTTTCTTT.